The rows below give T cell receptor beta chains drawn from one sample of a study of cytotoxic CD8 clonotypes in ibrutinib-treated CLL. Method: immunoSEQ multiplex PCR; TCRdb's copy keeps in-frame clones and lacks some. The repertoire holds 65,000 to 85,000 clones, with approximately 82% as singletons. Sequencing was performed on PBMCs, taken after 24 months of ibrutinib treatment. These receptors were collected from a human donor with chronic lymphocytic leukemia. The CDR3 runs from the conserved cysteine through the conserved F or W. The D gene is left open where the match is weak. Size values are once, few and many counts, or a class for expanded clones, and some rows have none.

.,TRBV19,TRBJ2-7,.,CASSRTVTYEQYF,TGTGCCAGTAGCCGGACAGTGACCTACGAGCAGTACTTC
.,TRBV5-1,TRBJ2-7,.,CASSRLGATSNYEQYF,TGCGCCAGCAGCCGGCTCGGGGCAACCTCGAACTACGAGCAGTACTTC
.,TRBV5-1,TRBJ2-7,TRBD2,CASSGLAGAEQYF,TGCGCCAGCAGCGGGCTAGCGGGAGCCGAGCAGTACTTC
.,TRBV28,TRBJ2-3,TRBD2,CASSAALAGAGTDTQYF,TGTGCCAGCAGTGCCGCGCTAGCGGGAGCGGGCACAGATACGCAGTATTTT
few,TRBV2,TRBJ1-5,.,CASSLGGQYNQPQHF,TGTGCCAGCAGTCTAGGTGGACAGTACAATCAGCCCCAGCATTTT
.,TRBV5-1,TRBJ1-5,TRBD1,CASSLGTDDNQPQHF,TGCGCCAGCAGCCTGGGGACAGACGATAATCAGCCCCAGCATTTT
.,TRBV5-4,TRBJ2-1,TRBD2,CASSARLAPTYNEQFF,TGTGCCAGCAGCGCCAGACTAGCACCAACCTACAATGAGCAGTTCTTC
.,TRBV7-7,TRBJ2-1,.,CASSDTPDRYNEQFF,TGTGCCAGCAGCGATACCCCCGACCGATACAATGAGCAGTTCTTC
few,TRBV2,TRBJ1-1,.,CASSLQGGSTEAFF,TGTGCCAGCAGTCTACAGGGAGGTTCCACTGAAGCTTTCTTT
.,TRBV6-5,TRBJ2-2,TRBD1,CASSYLTGATGELFF,TGTGCCAGCAGTTACTTGACAGGGGCCACCGGGGAGCTGTTTTTT
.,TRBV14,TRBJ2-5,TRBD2,CASSQPGLANQETQYF,TGTGCCAGCAGCCAACCGGGACTAGCGAACCAAGAGACCCAGTACTTC
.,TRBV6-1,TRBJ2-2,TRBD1,CASSGLFGTDNTGELFF,TGTGCCAGCAGTGGGCTTTTTGGGACAGACAACACCGGGGAGCTGTTTTTT
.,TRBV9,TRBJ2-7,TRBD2,CASSVGSASGSYEQYF,TGTGCCAGCAGCGTAGGATCGGCTAGCGGATCCTACGAGCAGTACTTC
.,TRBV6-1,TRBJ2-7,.,CASSEGQGTTYEQYF,TGTGCCAGCAGTGAGGGGCAGGGGACGACCTACGAGCAGTACTTC
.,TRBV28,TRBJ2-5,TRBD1,CAAWGQAEETQYF,TGTGCCGCCTGGGGACAGGCCGAAGAGACCCAGTACTTC
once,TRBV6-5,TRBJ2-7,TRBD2,CASHGLAGYEQYF,TGTGCCAGCCATGGACTAGCGGGCTACGAGCAGTACTTC
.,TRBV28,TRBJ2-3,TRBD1,CASSLDRDVDTQYF,TGTGCCAGCAGTTTAGACAGGGACGTAGATACGCAGTATTTT
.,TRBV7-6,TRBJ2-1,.,CASSSGRDFPNEQFF,TGTGCCAGCAGCTCCGGGAGAGACTTCCCCAATGAGCAGTTCTTC
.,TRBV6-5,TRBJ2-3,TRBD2,CASRPQPSGSYTQYF,TGTGCCAGCAGACCCCAGCCTAGCGGGTCCTATACGCAGTATTTT
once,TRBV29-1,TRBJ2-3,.,CSVASTDTQYF,TGCAGCGTTGCCAGCACAGATACGCAGTATTTT
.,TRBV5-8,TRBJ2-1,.,CASSLAWAGFDNEQFF,TGTGCCAGCAGCTTGGCTTGGGCAGGGTTTGACAATGAGCAGTTCTTC
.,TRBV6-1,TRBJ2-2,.,CASTPTGSGELFF,TGTGCCAGCACCCCGACCGGATCTGGGGAGCTGTTTTTT
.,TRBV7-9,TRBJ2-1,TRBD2,CASSSTGLAGDNEQFF,TGTGCCAGCAGCTCGACGGGACTAGCGGGAGACAATGAGCAGTTCTTC
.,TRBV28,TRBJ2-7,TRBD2,CASSFGLARYF,TGTGCCAGCAGTTTCGGACTAGCTCGATACTTC
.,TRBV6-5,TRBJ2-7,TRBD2,CASRSETSGTYEQYF,TGTGCCAGCAGGTCGGAGACTAGCGGAACCTACGAGCAGTACTTC
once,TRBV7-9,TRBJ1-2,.,CASSLVPQFNDYTF,TGTGCCAGCAGCTTAGTCCCGCAGTTCAATGACTACACCTTC
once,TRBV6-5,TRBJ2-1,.,CASSYRRGSYNEQFF,TGTGCCAGCAGTTACCGAAGGGGATCATACAATGAGCAGTTCTTC
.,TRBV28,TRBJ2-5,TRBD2,CASSLSQGGETQYF,TGTGCCAGCAGTTTAAGCCAGGGAGGGGAGACCCAGTACTTC
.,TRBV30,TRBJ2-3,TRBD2,CAWSGSGLAGVLSKSDTQYF,TGTGCCTGGAGTGGATCGGGGCTAGCGGGAGTACTTTCCAAGTCAGATACGCAGTATTTT
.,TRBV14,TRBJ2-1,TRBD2,CASSPSPAGAHNEQFF,TGTGCCAGCAGCCCCTCCCCAGCGGGAGCCCACAATGAGCAGTTCTTC
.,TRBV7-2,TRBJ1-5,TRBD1,CASSLAGTGDQPQHF,TGTGCCAGCAGCTTAGCCGGGACAGGGGATCAGCCCCAGCATTTT
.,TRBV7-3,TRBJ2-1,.,CASSLVGNSNEQFF,TGTGCCAGCAGCTTAGTGGGAAATAGCAATGAGCAGTTCTTC
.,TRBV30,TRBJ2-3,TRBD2,CAWRGLVVTDTQYF,TGTGCCTGGAGGGGACTAGTCGTGACAGATACGCAGTATTTT
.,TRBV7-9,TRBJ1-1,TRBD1,CASSPAPGQGAVGEAFF,TGTGCCAGCAGCCCCGCCCCGGGACAGGGGGCTGTCGGTGAAGCTTTCTTT
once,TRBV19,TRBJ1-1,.,CASSIIEGSGEAFF,TGTGCCAGTAGTATTATCGAAGGTAGTGGTGAAGCTTTCTTT
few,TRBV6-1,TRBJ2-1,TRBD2,CASSWTSGRVNEQFF,TGTGCCAGCAGTTGGACTAGCGGGAGGGTCAATGAGCAGTTCTTC
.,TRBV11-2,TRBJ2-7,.,CASSIPGPTHEQYF,TGTGCCAGCAGCATCCCCGGGCCGACCCACGAGCAGTACTTC
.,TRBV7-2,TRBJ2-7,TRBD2,CASSLQAGANEQYF,TGTGCCAGCAGCTTACAAGCGGGAGCCAACGAGCAGTACTTC
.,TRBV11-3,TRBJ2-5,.,CASSPGAPGETQYF,TGTGCCAGCAGCCCGGGTGCACCGGGCGAGACCCAGTACTTC
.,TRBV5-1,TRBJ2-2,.,CASSLPGNTGELFF,TGCGCCAGCAGCCTACCCGGGAACACCGGGGAGCTGTTTTTT
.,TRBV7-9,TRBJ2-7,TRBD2,CASSLASGTPQGGEQYF,TGTGCCAGCAGCTTGGCTAGCGGGACACCCCAGGGAGGCGAGCAGTACTTC
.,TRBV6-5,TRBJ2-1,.,CASSYRGYNEQFF,TGTGCCAGCAGTTACAGGGGATACAATGAGCAGTTCTTC
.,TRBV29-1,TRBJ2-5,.,CSVESGLEETQYF,TGCAGCGTTGAATCAGGGTTGGAAGAGACCCAGTACTTC
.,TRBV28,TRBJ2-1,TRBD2,CASSRTSWPQDEQFF,TGTGCCAGCAGTAGGACTAGCTGGCCTCAGGATGAGCAGTTCTTC
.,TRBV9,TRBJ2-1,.,CASSANPGNEQFF,TGTGCCAGCAGCGCCAATCCAGGCAATGAGCAGTTCTTC
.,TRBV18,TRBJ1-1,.,CASSPGMNTEAFF,TGTGCCAGCTCACCAGGCATGAACACTGAAGCTTTCTTT
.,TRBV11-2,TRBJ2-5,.,CASSLIPGTLETQYF,TGTGCCAGCAGCTTAATCCCCGGCACGCTAGAGACCCAGTACTTC
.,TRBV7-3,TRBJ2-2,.,CASSLSGGLKTGELFF,TGTGCCAGCAGCTTAAGTGGGGGTCTGAAGACCGGGGAGCTGTTTTTT
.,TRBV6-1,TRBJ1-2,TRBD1,CASTGGPNYGYTF,TGTGCCAGCACAGGGGGCCCCAACTATGGCTACACCTTC
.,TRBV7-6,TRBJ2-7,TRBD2,CASSLIAGGPGEQYF,TGTGCCAGCAGCCTCATAGCGGGAGGGCCGGGGGAGCAGTACTTC
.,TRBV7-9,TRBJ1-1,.,CASSPRTGTEAFF,TGTGCCAGCAGCCCAAGGACCGGGACTGAAGCTTTCTTT